This TCR beta chain was found in a study of shared T cell receptors in the human thymus. Data came from immunoSEQ multiplex PCR; TCRdb stores just in-frame clones and leaves some out. The sample lists hundreds of thousands of clones, approximately 95% occurring once. CDR1 GTSNPN and CDR2 SVGIG come from the germline V gene (reference sequence). V trimming: 0 bases; J trimming: 4 bases; junction bases outside the gene matches: 9. The CDR3 sequence is 16 residues long. The sequence came from a human donor. The chain combines TRBV30 with TRBJ1-2; TRBD1 agrees at 9 bases. What was sequenced was thymocytes. The CDR3 nucleotides are TGTGCCTGGAGTGTCGCCGGGACAGGGTCCTTCTATGGCTACACCTTC. Its translation: CAWSVAGTGSFYGYTF.